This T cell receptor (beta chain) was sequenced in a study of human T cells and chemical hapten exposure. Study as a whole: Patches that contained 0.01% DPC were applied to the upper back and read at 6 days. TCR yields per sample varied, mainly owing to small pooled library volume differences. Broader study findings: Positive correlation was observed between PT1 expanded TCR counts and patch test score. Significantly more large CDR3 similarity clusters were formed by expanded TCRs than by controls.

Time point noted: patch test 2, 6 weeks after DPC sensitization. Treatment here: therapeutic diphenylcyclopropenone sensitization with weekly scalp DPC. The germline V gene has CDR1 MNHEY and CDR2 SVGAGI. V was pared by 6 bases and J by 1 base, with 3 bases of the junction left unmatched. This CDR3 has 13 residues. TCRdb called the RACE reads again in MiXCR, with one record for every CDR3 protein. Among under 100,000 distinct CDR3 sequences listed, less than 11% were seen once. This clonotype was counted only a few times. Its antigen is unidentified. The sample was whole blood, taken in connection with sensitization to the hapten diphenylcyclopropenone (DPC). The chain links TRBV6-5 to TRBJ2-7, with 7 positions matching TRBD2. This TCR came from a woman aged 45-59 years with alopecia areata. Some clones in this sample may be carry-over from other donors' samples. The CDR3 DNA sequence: TGTGCCAGCAGAACGGGGGGTTCCTACGAGCAGTACTTC. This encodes CASRTGGSYEQYF.